The 31 T cell receptor beta chains presented below share a single source sample, sequenced in a study of neurological immune-mediated disorders. From the 5' RACE reads, TCRdb called clonotypes with MiXCR, one entry per CDR3 protein. The table shows 30,000 to 40,000 distinct CDR3 sequences, with around 4% occurring only once. The sequencing sample was made of PBMCs. The origin of the receptors is a man aged 30 to 45 with multiple sclerosis.

In its sample, this clonotype is medium-sized. The gene calls are TRBV12-3 or TRBV12-4 and TRBJ1-2; the D is unclear. The CDR3 runs to 12 residues. Trimming left V 4 bases short and J 4 bases short, with 7 bases between. The CDR3 sequence: CASSSGAYGYTF. Here the CDR3 DNA reads TGTGCCAGCAGTTCCGGCGCCTATGGCTACACCTTC.

This clonotype has a count of ten or more. At one end the junction does not follow the germline gene, possibly because of a read error. V usage is TRBV10-3 and J usage is TRBJ1-1; 9 bases agree with TRBD1. The V gene's germline CDR1 is ENHRY and CDR2 SYGVKD. There are 14 residues in the CDR3. The CDR3 nucleotides read TGTGCCATCAGGGAGGGACAGGGAAACACTGAAGCCTTCTTT. Encoded protein: CAIREGQGNTEAFF.

As regards this clonotype: Being one base from a much bigger clone, this may be a read error. J is TRBJ2-3 and V is TRBV29-1, with D uncertain. The germline V gene has CDR1 SQVTM and CDR2 ANQGSEA. The CDR3 consists of 13 residues. V lost 3 bases to trimming and J lost 2 bases, with 9 bases between them. This chain's CDR3 is CSVERQYTDTQYF. The CDR3 bases are TGCAGCGTTGAGCGGCAATACACAGATACGCAGTATTTT.

This clonotype was seen a few times. The junction and the germline gene differ at one end; a read error may be behind it. This sequence joins TRBV5-6 and TRBJ1-5; D ambiguous. This CDR3 is 14 amino acids long. Germline values: CDR1 SGHDT, CDR2 YYEEEE. DNA for the CDR3: TGTGCCAGCAGCTTGGGATGGAACAATCAGCCCCAGAATTTT. It codes for CASSLGWNNQPQNF.

This clonotype came up many times. The J gene is TRBJ2-1, the V gene TRBV7-3; D uncertain. The CDR3 covers 14 residues. The V gene's germline CDR1 is SGHTA and CDR2 FQGTGA. Trimming left V 5 bases short and J 6 bases short, with 14 bases between. The CDR3 here is CASSTQVTGNEQFF. CDR3 DNA sequence: TGTGCCAGCAGCACTCAGGTTACGGGCAATGAGCAGTTCTTC. Variable domain in full (rest from reference TRBV7-3 and TRBJ2-1): GAGVSQTPSNKVTEKGKYVELRCDPISGHTALYWYRQSLGQGPEFLIYFQGTGAADDSGLPNDRFFAVRPEGSVSTLKIQRTERGDSAVYLCASSTQVTGNEQFFGPGTRLTVL.

This clonotype was recorded at least ten times. The chain is built from TRBV6-1 and TRBJ1-2; D perhaps matches TRBD1 (5 bases). Germline V gives CDR1 MNHNS, CDR2 SASEGT. This CDR3 has 13 residues. The V and J ends lost 4 bases and 8 bases respectively, with 14 bases between them. In nucleotides, the CDR3 is TGTGCCAGCAGTGTCAGGGTTTCAGGAGGCTACACCTTC. It encodes CASSVRVSGGYTF.

In its sample, this clonotype was seen many times. The gene calls are TRBV20-1 and TRBJ2-3; 10 bases line up with TRBD2. The length of the CDR3 is 15 residues. Germline lookup yields CDR1 DFQATT and CDR2 SNEGSKA (reference sequence). The ends lost 3 bases at V and 4 bases at J; junction bases unmatched: 7. Written as DNA, the CDR3 is TGCAGTGCTAGCCCCCTAGCGGGGGTGGCAGATACGCAGTATTTT. It yields the protein CSASPLAGVADTQYF.

This clonotype was detected a few times. This chain joins TRBV20-1 and TRBJ2-3; 7 bases match TRBD1. J was trimmed by 5 bases and V by 4 bases; bases with no gene match: 9. The CDR3 is 14 amino acids. Germline CDR1 is DFQATT and CDR2 is SNEGSKA (reference sequence). CDR3 nucleotides: TGCAGTGCTAAGAGGGGGCACAGTGGAGATACGCAGTATTTT. It codes for CSAKRGHSGDTQYF.

The table lists this clonotype with many counts. V gene TRBV6-5 combines with J gene TRBJ1-3; D gene unclear. Germline V lookup: CDR1 MNHEY, CDR2 SVGAGI. CDR3 length equals 14 residues. The germline V and J ends were trimmed by 7 bases and 2 bases, with 12 bases remaining between them. The CDR3 here is CASTGKAAGNTIYF. The CDR3 DNA reads as TGTGCCAGCACGGGCAAGGCGGCTGGAAACACCATATATTTT.

There are many counts of this clonotype. This chain uses TRBV7-6 with TRBJ2-5; D possibly uses TRBD1 or TRBD2 (6 bases each). Germline CDR1 and CDR2: SGHVS and FNYEAQ. CDR3 length equals 15 residues. The V end lost 0 bases, the J end lost 5 bases, and 13 bases lay between the germline ends. The DNA of the CDR3 is TGTGCCAGCAGCTTAGCGGGGGCAGGAGGGGAGACCCAGTACTTC. Its translation: CASSLAGAGGETQYF.

This clonotype showed up many times. The gene calls are TRBV20-1 and TRBJ1-4; 7 nucleotides align to TRBD1. CDR1 DFQATT and CDR2 SNEGSKA come from the germline V gene (reference sequence). After removal of 1 base from V and 0 bases from J, the junction contained 8 bases not matched to a gene. This CDR3 has 17 amino acids. CDR3 coding DNA: TGCAGTGCTAGAGCAAACAGGGGCCCCGCAACTAATGAAAAACTGTTTTTT. It codes for CSARANRGPATNEKLFF.

This chain joins TRBV5-5 and TRBJ2-5, with 7 positions matching TRBD2. The CDR3 is 13 amino acids. Germline trimming cut 6 bases from V and 5 bases from J; bases unmatched to any gene: 7. The V gene's germline CDR1 is SGHKS and CDR2 YYEKEE (reference sequence). This CDR3 reads CASNNLAEETQYF. CDR3 nucleotides: TGTGCCAGCAACAACCTAGCGGAGGAGACCCAGTACTTC. The full variable domain, rest sourced from reference TRBV5-5 and TRBJ2-5, is DAGVTQSPTHLIKTRGQQVTLRCSPISGHKSVSWYQQVLGQGPQFIFQYYEKEERGRGNFPDRFSARQFPNYSSELNVNALLLGDSALYLCASNNLAEETQYFGPGTRLLVL.

This clonotype was seen many times. This chain joins TRBV12-3 or TRBV12-4 and TRBJ1-2; possible D gene TRBD1, 5 bases. This CDR3 comprises 12 residues. Trimming took off 1 base at V and 8 bases at J, with 8 bases between the two ends. CDR3 bases: TGTGCCAGCAGTTTAGGCAGACAGGGCTACACCTTC. It translates to CASSLGRQGYTF.

Points on this clonotype: This likely comes from a read error, as the CDR3 has no conserved phenylalanine or tryptophan at its end. The rearrangement uses TRBV5-6 and TRBJ1-1; D remains ambiguous. The length of the CDR3 is 14 residues. CDR1 and CDR2 from the germline V gene are SGHDT and YYEEEE. V lost 6 bases to trimming and J lost 1 base, with 13 bases between them. The CDR3 protein is CASTLVPGNTEAFC. The CDR3 DNA reads as TGTGCCAGCACCCTTGTCCCGGGGAACACTGAAGCTTTCTGT.

This clonotype showed up many times. The CDR3: CASKRGDYGYTF. The DNA for the CDR3 is TGTGCCAGCAAGCGGGGGGACTATGGCTACACCTTC. The chain uses TRBV13 and TRBJ1-2; TRBD1 might be the D (5 bases). This CDR3 is built from 12 residues. The V and J ends lost 7 bases and 3 bases respectively, with 9 bases between them. Looked up from germline, CDR1 is PRHDT and CDR2 is FYEKMQ (reference sequence).

The table lists this clonotype with many counts. This chain connects TRBV12-3 or TRBV12-4 to TRBJ2-7; D possibly corresponds to TRBD2 (6 bases). This CDR3 has 13 amino acids. V was pared by 3 bases and J by 4 bases, with 10 bases between. The CDR3 sequence is CASSFRRDYEQYF. The CDR3 DNA is TGTGCCAGCAGTTTTAGGAGGGATTACGAGCAGTACTTC.

This clonotype occurred many times. V gene TRBV7-9 combines with J gene TRBJ1-1; no clear D. V was shortened by 2 bases and J by 5 bases, with 15 bases between the two germline ends. CDR3 length: 15 residues. CDR1 and CDR2 (germline): SEHNR, FQNEAQ (reference sequence). As DNA, the CDR3 is TGTGCCAGCAGCTTACCCCGGAGACTCGGAACTGAAGCTTTCTTT. It codes for CASSLPRRLGTEAFF.

The chain has TRBV27 and TRBJ2-5; 12 bases agree with TRBD2. The CDR3 consists of 15 residues. CDR1 is MNHEY and CDR2 is SMNVEV in the germline V gene (reference sequence). V lost 6 bases and J lost 0; bases outside the gene matches: 2. CDR3 region: CASRLAGGNQETQYF. CDR3 nucleotides: TGTGCCAGCAGGCTAGCGGGGGGGAACCAAGAGACCCAGTACTTC.

This clonotype has a count of ten or more. The V gene is TRBV11-2, the J gene TRBJ2-7, with 7 bases that match TRBD1. The CDR3 runs 14 residues. J lost 2 bases, V lost 3 bases, and 4 bases had no gene match. CDR1 is SGHAT and CDR2 is FQNNGV in the germline V gene. CDR3 loop: CASSFGQVAYEQYF. CDR3 DNA: TGTGCCAGCAGCTTCGGACAGGTGGCCTACGAGCAGTACTTC.

This clonotype was seen many times. This chain links TRBV6-5 with TRBJ2-5; D is perhaps TRBD2 (6 bases). Trimming took 2 bases from V and 5 from J, leaving 12 bases between them. The CDR3 consists of 14 residues. Per germline, CDR1 MNHEY and CDR2 SVGAGI. In nucleotides, the CDR3 is TGTGCCAGCAGTTACAGGGGCGGGGCGGAGACCCAGTACTTC. Protein sequence: CASSYRGGAETQYF.

The genes are TRBV18 and TRBJ2-1, with D possibly being TRBD2 (6 bases). Looked up from germline, CDR1 is KGHSH and CDR2 is LQKENI. The CDR3 runs to 15 residues. V gave up 3 bases and J gave up 4 bases, with 13 bases separating them. Here the CDR3 DNA reads TGTGCCAGCTCACCGGCCCTAGGGACTTACAATGAGCAGTTCTTC. It is translated as CASSPALGTYNEQFF.

This clonotype occurred many times. V usage is TRBV6-5 and J usage is TRBJ1-6; D is possibly TRBD1 (5 bases). Germline CDR1 MNHEY, CDR2 SVGAGI. V was shortened by 2 bases and J by 8 bases, with 10 bases between the two germline ends. The CDR3 is 14 amino acids. The CDR3 DNA reads as TGTGCCAGCAGTTACCGGGGGGTGGATTCACCCCTCCACTTT. Its translation: CASSYRGVDSPLHF.

The rearrangement links TRBV20-1 to TRBJ2-5; D gene unclear. Looked up from germline, CDR1 is DFQATT and CDR2 is SNEGSKA (reference sequence). Trimming pared 6 bases from V and 5 bases from J, leaving 13 bases between. CDR3 size: 12 residues. For the CDR3, the DNA is TGCAGTGCCCGAGTCCAGGAGGAGACCCAGTACTTC. Its translation: CSARVQEETQYF.

This clonotype was detected many times. This chain joins TRBV10-2 and TRBJ2-3; no clear D. From germline, CDR1 is WSHSY and CDR2 SAAADI. Trimming took 3 bases from V and 5 from J, leaving 9 bases between them. The CDR3 loop spans 13 amino acids. The CDR3 sequence is CASSELGQDTQYF. The CDR3 nucleotides read TGCGCCAGCAGTGAATTAGGGCAAGATACGCAGTATTTT.

CDR3: CASSQDAGAYGYTF. DNA for the CDR3: TGTGCCAGCAGCCAAGATGCCGGGGCGTATGGCTACACCTTC. The chain employs TRBV3-1 and TRBJ1-2, with D possibly matching TRBD1 (5 bases). The CDR3 has 14 residues. Germline V gene data show CDR1 as LGHDT and CDR2 as YNNKEL (reference sequence). With 0 bases removed from V and 5 bases from J, the gap between germline ends came to 10 bases.

This clonotype was detected ten times or more. V usage is TRBV20-1 and J usage is TRBJ2-7; D gene uncertain. V was pared by 3 bases and J by 0 bases, with 12 bases between. The CDR3 contains 14 residues. Germline V gene sequence: CDR1 DFQATT, CDR2 SNEGSKA (reference sequence). In DNA form, the CDR3 reads TGCAGTGCTAGCTTAGGTCAGAGCTCCTACGAGCAGTACTTC. Its protein product is CSASLGQSSYEQYF.

This clonotype was detected many times. The CDR3 DNA follows: TGTGCCAGCAGCTTAGGGGCTAGCAGTCTTACTGAGCAGTTCTTC. Its translation is CASSLGASSLTEQFF. V usage is TRBV11-2 and J usage is TRBJ2-1, with D perhaps matching TRBD2 (5 bases). The CDR3 has 15 residues. Germline values: CDR1 SGHAT, CDR2 FQNNGV. V was clipped by 1 base and J by 9 bases, with 16 bases between them.

This clonotype was counted many times. This chain uses TRBV12-3 or TRBV12-4 with TRBJ1-1; perhaps TRBD1 as D (6 bases). The CDR3 spans 13 residues. V shed 7 bases and J shed 5 bases, with 14 bases lying between them. The chain's CDR3 is CASTKVGGTEAFF. As DNA, the CDR3 is TGTGCCAGCACCAAAGTAGGGGGGACTGAAGCTTTCTTT.

This clonotype appeared a few times. The V call is TRBV20-1, the J call TRBJ1-4; 7 bases fit TRBD1. The trim removed 0 bases at V and 8 bases at J, leaving 15 bases unmatched. The CDR3 consists of 17 residues. Looked up from germline, CDR1 is DFQATT and CDR2 is SNEGSKA (reference sequence). DNA for the CDR3: TGCAGTGCTAGAGATGGCCACGACAGGGTCAGCGGCGAAAAACTGTTTTTT. It specifies CSARDGHDRVSGEKLFF.

This clonotype came up many times. The chain carries TRBV5-1 and TRBJ2-7; TRBD1 aligns across 7 bases. The ends lost 2 bases at V and 12 bases at J; junction bases unmatched: 17. This CDR3 has 15 residues. CDR1 SGHRS and CDR2 YFSETQ come from the germline V gene. CDR3 DNA: TGCGCCAGCAGCTTAGTGGGGACAGCCCCTTCGGAGTGGTACTTC. Its translation is CASSLVGTAPSEWYF.

This clonotype appeared many times. The rearrangement joins TRBV4-3 to TRBJ2-1; D remains ambiguous. The CDR3 has 14 amino acids. Trimming cost V 1 base and J 7 bases, with 11 bases left between them. Germline V gene data show CDR1 as LGHNA and CDR2 as YSLEER. CDR3 in DNA: TGCGCCAGCAGCCAAGCTCACCATTCAAATGAGCAGTTCTTC. Translated: CASSQAHHSNEQFF.